These 23 T cell receptor beta chains were sequenced from one sample in a study of T cells in Graves' hyperthyroidism and ophthalmopathy. RNA transcripts provided the source from which TCR beta CDR3 regions were amplified. First-round RT-PCR targeting the TCR CDR3 was performed with the HTBI primer set. One entry per CDR3 protein results from TCRdb running MiXCR on the multiplex PCR reads. The sample yields under 300,000 distinct CDR3 sequences, 13% seen once. Sequenced: blood. Receptors originate from a woman in her 30s with Graves' hyperthyroidism that later progressed to Graves' ophthalmopathy.

At least ten counts were recorded for this clonotype. Sequence at one end of the junction differs from germline and may be a read error. J is TRBJ2-3 and V is TRBV7-9; D perhaps matches TRBD1 (7 bases). This CDR3 comprises 14 residues. Germline loops: CDR1 SEHNR, CDR2 FQNEAQ (reference sequence). The CDR3 nucleotides are TGTGCCAGCAGCCTAGCGACAGGGTCAGATACGCAGTATTTT. Its protein product is CASSLATGSDTQYF.

This clonotype was observed many times. The CDR3 region has the DNA TGTGCCAGCAGCCGAGGGGACAGGGGGCGCGCAGATACGCAGTATTTT. Translated, it gives CASSRGDRGRADTQYF. This sequence joins TRBV7-3 and TRBJ2-3; TRBD1 matches at 12 bases. CDR3 length: 16 residues. Germline V lookup: CDR1 SGHTA, CDR2 FQGTGA. The V segment lost 5 bases and the J segment 4 bases; nucleotides outside the gene matches: 7.

In this sample, this clonotype turned up many times. The rearrangement uses TRBV6-1 and TRBJ2-2; D is possibly TRBD1 (5 bases). This CDR3 is 13 amino acids long. Trimming took 6 bases from V and 4 from J, leaving 9 bases between them. The V gene's germline CDR1 is MNHNS and CDR2 SASEGT. As DNA, the CDR3 is TGTGCCAGCAGGTTGGGGCGCACCGGGGAGCTGTTTTTT. It is translated as CASRLGRTGELFF.

The rearrangement joins TRBV6-5 to TRBJ2-7, with a tentative D call TRBD1 (5 bases). Trimming cost V 0 bases and J 7 bases, with 16 bases left between them. The CDR3 spans 15 residues. Germline V CDR1 and CDR2: MNHEY, SVGAGI. CDR3 nucleotide sequence: TGTGCCAGCAGTTACTCGTCTAGGGGTGTGGGAGAGCAGTACTTC. This sequence encodes CASSYSSRGVGEQYF.

The rearrangement links TRBV9 to TRBJ2-3, with D possibly TRBD1 on 6 matching bases. There are 16 residues in the CDR3. CDR1 and CDR2 (germline): SGDLS, YYNGEE. Deletions cut 4 bases from V and 2 bases from J, with 17 bases between. CDR3 nucleotides: TGTGCCAGCAGCACACCCCCGGACAGCCACACAGATACGCAGTATTTT. It yields the protein CASSTPPDSHTDTQYF.

This clonotype was counted many times. This rearrangement joins TRBV18 to TRBJ2-7; no reliable D call. Between the trimmed V and J ends, which lost 4 bases and 3 bases, there was a span of 7 bases. Germline lookup yields CDR1 KGHSH and CDR2 LQKENI. This CDR3 has 12 amino acids. CDR3 DNA sequence: TGTGCCAGCTCACGAACTAACTACGAGCAGTACTTC. Translation: CASSRTNYEQYF. Filled out from reference TRBV18 and TRBJ2-7, the complete variable domain reads NAGVMQNPRHLVRRRGQEARLRCSPMKGHSHVYWYRQLPEEGLKFMVYLQKENIIDESGMPKERFSAEFPKEGPSILRIQQVVRGDSAAYFCASSRTNYEQYFGPGTRLTVT.

This clonotype was recorded at least ten times. V gene TRBV3-1 combines with J gene TRBJ2-7; perhaps TRBD1 as D (5 bases). Germline V gene lookup returns CDR1 LGHDT and CDR2 YNNKEL (reference sequence). The CDR3 loop spans 11 amino acids. Trimming removed 10 bases at V and 3 bases at J, with 10 bases between. DNA of the CDR3: TGTGCCACCGGCAGGGACTACGAGCAGTACTTC. Protein sequence: CATGRDYEQYF.

This clonotype was picked up many times. This chain connects TRBV27 to TRBJ2-1; D may be TRBD2 (6 bases). The germline V gene encodes CDR1 MNHEY and CDR2 SMNVEV (reference sequence). The V end lost 6 bases, the J end lost 6 bases, and 18 bases lay between the germline ends. The CDR3 runs 15 residues. CDR3 sequence (DNA): TGTGCCAGCAGCCCAGGTACCCCAGCGGGCAATGAGCAGTTCTTC. Protein: CASSPGTPAGNEQFF.

CDR3 protein: CASSASSSADTQYF. The DNA of the CDR3 is TGTGCCAGCAGTGCAAGCTCCTCCGCAGATACGCAGTATTTT. The rearrangement uses TRBV12-3 or TRBV12-4 and TRBJ2-3; D is ambiguous. This CDR3 is 14 amino acids long. The V end was cut by 5 bases, the J end by 4 bases, with 13 bases between.

This clonotype was recorded many times. The V gene is TRBV20-1, the J gene TRBJ2-1, with TRBD2 identical over 8 bases. Germline V gene data show CDR1 as DFQATT and CDR2 as SNEGSKA (reference sequence). The junction had 9 bases not matched to a gene; V was cut back by 6 bases and J by 2 bases. The CDR3 contains 15 residues. CDR3 region: CSADRLASTYNEQFF. Written as DNA, the CDR3 is TGCAGTGCGGATCGACTAGCGAGCACCTACAATGAGCAGTTCTTC.

This clonotype was observed many times. The gene calls are TRBV7-8 and TRBJ2-3, with 11 bases matching TRBD2. V dropped 4 bases and J dropped 2; count of bases not matched to a gene: 5. This CDR3 has 16 amino acids. Germline V CDR1 and CDR2: SGHVS, FQNEAQ. The CDR3 reads CASSSGLAGVTDTQYF. The DNA of the CDR3 is TGTGCCAGCAGCTCCGGACTAGCGGGTGTCACAGATACGCAGTATTTT.

This clonotype was detected ten times or more. The junction departs from the called germline gene at one end, perhaps through a read error. The chain uses TRBV5-1 and TRBJ2-3, with 7 bases matching TRBD2. CDR3 length: 14 residues. Germline V lookup: CDR1 SGHRS, CDR2 YFSETQ. The CDR3 nucleotides read TGTGCCAGCAGCTTAGGAGGGAGGGCAGATACGCAGTATTTT. This codes for CASSLGGRADTQYF.

The sample holds many counts of this clonotype. The CDR3 DNA follows: TGTGCCAGCAGCCCCGTCGCGGGAGGGCTCACCGGGGAGCTGTTTTTT. Protein product: CASSPVAGGLTGELFF. The chain links TRBV12-3 or TRBV12-4 to TRBJ2-2; TRBD2 aligns across 9 bases. Unmatched junction bases numbered 9, after V lost 6 bases and J lost 4 bases. CDR3 length equals 16 residues.

This clonotype was counted at least ten times. The chain carries TRBV7-2 and TRBJ1-2; tentatively, D is TRBD1 (5 bases). V was shortened by 6 bases and J by 8 bases, with 22 bases between the two germline ends. Germline V gene lookup returns CDR1 SGHTA and CDR2 FQGNSA. The CDR3 has 15 amino acids. The CDR3 region has the DNA TGTGCCAGCAGTCCTTGGGGGACGCAACTCGAGGGCTACACCTTC. Its translation is CASSPWGTQLEGYTF.

The rearrangement uses TRBV6-2 or TRBV6-3 and TRBJ2-3; D ambiguous. The V end lost 7 bases, the J end lost 4 bases, and 15 bases lay between the germline ends. Germline assignment: CDR1 MNHEY and CDR2 SVGEGT. This CDR3 contains 14 residues. The CDR3 is CASTITDRPDTQYF. CDR3 DNA: TGTGCCAGCACGATCACTGACCGGCCAGATACGCAGTATTTT.

Ten or more counts support this clonotype. The chain combines TRBV2 with TRBJ2-7, with TRBD1 matching 7 bases. Germline V lookup: CDR1 SNHLY, CDR2 FYNNEI. Trimming cost V 7 bases and J 0 bases; bases outside gene matches: 3. CDR3 length: 13 residues. CDR3 DNA sequence: TGTGCCAGCACCGGGACAGACTCCTACGAGCAGTACTTC. Translation gives CASTGTDSYEQYF. Complete variable domain (other parts from reference TRBV2 and TRBJ2-7): EPEVTQTPSHQVTQMGQEVILRCVPISNHLYFYWYRQILGQKVEFLVSFYNNEISEKSEIFDDQFSVERPDGSNFTLKIRSTKLEDSAMYFCASTGTDSYEQYFGPGTRLTVT.

The table lists this clonotype with many counts. The chain combines TRBV4-2 with TRBJ1-1, with 9 bases matching TRBD1. Germline V lookup: CDR1 LGHNA, CDR2 YNFKEQ. With V trimmed by 1 base and J by 0 bases, 9 bases remained unmatched. There are 18 residues in the CDR3. The DNA of the CDR3 is TGTGCCAGCAGCCAAGGAGTCCCGGGACAGGGATTGAACACTGAAGCTTTCTTT. This translates into CASSQGVPGQGLNTEAFF.

This clonotype was observed a few times. This sequence joins TRBV6-4 and TRBJ2-3, with 10 bases matching TRBD2. The CDR3 sequence is 17 residues long. J gave up 4 bases and V 6 bases, and 13 bases lay outside the gene matches. CDR1 and CDR2 from the germline V gene are MRHNA and SNTAGT. The CDR3 loop reads CASSPFGLAGEADTQYF. For the CDR3, the DNA is TGTGCCAGCAGCCCTTTTGGGCTAGCGGGAGAGGCAGATACGCAGTATTTT.

This clonotype turned up a few times. The V call is TRBV4-1, the J call TRBJ2-7; TRBD2 might be the D (5 bases). The CDR3 consists of 15 residues. In germline, CDR1 is MGHRA, CDR2 YSYEKL. With 0 bases removed from V and 2 bases from J, the gap between germline ends came to 11 bases. CDR3 nucleotides: TGCGCCAGCAGCCAAGAGGAGCGGCCTCCCTACGAGCAGTACTTC. Amino acids: CASSQEERPPYEQYF.

This clonotype was detected ten times or more. The V gene is TRBV15, the J gene TRBJ2-7; D gene ambiguous. Germline CDR1 LNHNV, CDR2 YYDKDF (reference sequence). The CDR3 contains 14 residues. V was clipped by 0 bases and J by 9 bases, with 15 bases between them. The CDR3 coding sequence is TGTGCCACCAGCAGAGATGGGCGGCCCTCTGGGCAGTACTTC. Its translation is CATSRDGRPSGQYF.

This clonotype was seen only a few times. The chain recombines TRBV20-1 with TRBJ2-7; 16 bases match TRBD2. The germline gives CDR1 DFQATT, CDR2 SNEGSKA (reference sequence). CDR3 length: 16 amino acids. The V segment lost 0 bases and the J segment 6 bases; nucleotides outside the gene matches: 5. The CDR3 DNA reads TGCAGTGCTAGAGATGGGACTAGCGGGAGGGCTCCCGAGCAGTACTTC. It yields the protein CSARDGTSGRAPEQYF.

This clonotype showed up many times. The chain is built from TRBV7-3 and TRBJ2-1; the D gene is possibly TRBD2 (5 bases). Germline-derived CDR1 and CDR2 are SGHTA and FQGTGA. The CDR3 has 13 amino acids. The ends were cut back, 0 bases at V and 7 bases at J, with 7 bases in the middle. CDR3 coding DNA: TGTGCCAGCAGCTTAACTCGGGGAAATGAGCAGTTCTTC. It encodes CASSLTRGNEQFF.

This clonotype came up many times. The chain is built from TRBV29-1 and TRBJ2-5; the D is unclear. The ends were cut back, 6 bases at V and 3 bases at J, with 11 bases in the middle. Germline loops: CDR1 SQVTM, CDR2 ANQGSEA. The CDR3 consists of 12 residues. DNA of the CDR3: TGCAGCGTGTGTAGGCTAGAAGAGACCCAGTACTTC. It encodes CSVCRLEETQYF.